The 2 T cell receptor beta chains below all came from one sample that was sequenced in a study of molecular identifiers for immune sequencing clone quantification. TCRdb independently ran MiXCR on the PCR reads; one entry per CDR3 protein. The sample carries 9,500 to 15,000 distinct CDR3 sequences, around 19% recorded once. What was sequenced was naive CD8+ T cells from blood, with Jurkat cell RNA spiked in. The subset here: FACS-sorted CD8+CD4-CCR7+CD45RA+ naive T cells. All receptors derive from a human donor in good health. Some libraries in this study had Jurkat cell RNA spiked in.

This clonotype was recorded many times. This chain uses TRBV30 with TRBJ2-7; 7 nucleotides line up with TRBD2. The CDR3 consists of 13 residues. V shed 8 bases, J shed 3 bases, and the junction held 10 bases outside the gene matches. Germline loops: CDR1 GTSNPN, CDR2 SVGIG (reference sequence). Here the CDR3 reads CAGTGLGGYEQYF. The CDR3 DNA sequence: TGTGCCGGGACTGGACTAGGAGGCTACGAGCAGTACTTC.

This clonotype is termed medium-sized. J is TRBJ1-5 and V is TRBV10-2; D might be TRBD1 (6 bases). The CDR3 is made up of 14 amino acids. In germline, CDR1 is WSHSY, CDR2 SAAADI. Deletions cut 5 bases from V and 0 bases from J, with 8 bases between. CDR3 region: CASSPGASNQPQHF. The CDR3 DNA follows: TGCGCCAGCAGTCCGGGGGCTAGCAATCAGCCCCAGCATTTT.